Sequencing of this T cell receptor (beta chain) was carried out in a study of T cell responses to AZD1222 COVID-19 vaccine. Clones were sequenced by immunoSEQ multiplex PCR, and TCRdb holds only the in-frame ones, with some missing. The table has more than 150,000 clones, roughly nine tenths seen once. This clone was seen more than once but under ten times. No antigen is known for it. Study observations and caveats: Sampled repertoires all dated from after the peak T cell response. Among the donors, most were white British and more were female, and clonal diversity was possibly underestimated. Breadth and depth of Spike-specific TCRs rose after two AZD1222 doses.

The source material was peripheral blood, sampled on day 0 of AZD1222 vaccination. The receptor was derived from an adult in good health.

CDR3: CASSLTSGYEQYF. The CDR3 DNA sequence: TGTGCCAGCAGCTTGACTAGCGGCTACGAGCAGTACTTC. The V call is TRBV7-9, the J call TRBJ2-7, with 9 nucleotides matching TRBD2. The CDR3 contains 13 residues. The V gene end was trimmed by 3 bases and the J gene end by 3 bases; junction bases not matched to a gene: 0. CDR1 and CDR2 from the germline V gene are SEHNR and FQNEAQ (reference sequence).